Detailed here is one T cell receptor (beta chain). This entry is derived from a study of OX40 agonist ivuxolimab in advanced cancers. The CDR3 has 15 amino acids. Germline V gene data show CDR1 as SGHAT and CDR2 as FQNNGV. Using immunoSEQ multiplex PCR, the repertoire was profiled, and TCRdb retains in-frame clones only, with some absent. The top ten clones hold 0.65% to 0.9% of a sample with more than 65,000 clones, around nine tenths of them seen once. The rearrangement uses TRBV11-2 and TRBJ2-5; 10 bases match TRBD1. The J call is doubtful: the DNA matches TRBJ2-7 better. Material: CD4+ or CD8+ T cells sorted from blood, obtained in a trial of the OX40 agonist ivuxolimab. This sequence originates from an adult with an advanced solid tumor such as melanoma, head and neck, liver or kidney cancer. CDR3 loop: CASSPTGGGSYEQYF. The CDR3 DNA follows: TGTGCCAGCAGCCCGACAGGGGGCGGCTCCTACGAGCAGTACTTC.